The clone carrying this TCR beta chain has a handful of counts. At one end, the junction sequence differs from germline, possibly due to a read error. This specimen belongs to a study of metastatic and nonmetastatic thyroid tumors. With MiXCR, TCRdb reprocessed the PCR reads. Among tens of thousands of clones, 20% to 25% were seen once, and the ten largest hold about 14%. Treatment of any kind had been given to no patient before thyroid surgery. The CDR3 runs to 15 residues. Per the germline V gene, CDR1 is LNHNV and CDR2 is YYDKDF (reference sequence). The chain recombines TRBV15 with TRBJ1-4; 9 bases fit TRBD1. The TCR comes from a female donor with papillary thyroid cancer or a benign thyroid nodule (not recorded which). Some clones in this sample may be carry-over from other donors' samples. Sample: tumor tissue. CDR3 residues: CSTSIVTGGREKLFF. CDR3 nucleotide sequence: TGTTCCACCAGCATAGTCACAGGGGGCAGAGAAAAACTGTTTTTT.